Presented here are 4 T cell receptor beta chains from one specimen sequenced in a study of CD8 T cells in Susac syndrome. Reverse transcription of roughly 0.45 to 1 ug RNA was carried out with random hexamers. MiXCR was run by TCRdb on the immunoSEQ multiplex PCR reads, yielding one entry per CDR3 protein. The sample consists of 250,000 to 300,000 distinct CDR3 sequences, 89% of them appearing once. Sequenced input: CD8+ T cells from PBMCs. These receptors all come from a human donor with multiple sclerosis.

This chain uses TRBV4-3 with TRBJ2-7; TRBD2 agrees at 9 bases. This CDR3 has 15 residues. After removal of 4 bases from V and 2 bases from J, the junction contained 6 bases not matched to a gene. Germline V gives CDR1 LGHNA, CDR2 YSLEER. The CDR3 loop is CASSRGTSLTYEQYF. In DNA form, the CDR3 reads TGCGCCAGCAGCCGGGGGACTAGCCTAACCTACGAGCAGTACTTC.

The rearrangement links TRBV3-1 to TRBJ1-1; D is ambiguous. Germline V lookup: CDR1 LGHDT, CDR2 YNNKEL (reference sequence). Trimming removed 4 bases at V and 8 bases at J, with 14 bases between. This CDR3 comprises 13 residues. The CDR3 DNA sequence: TGTGCCAGCAGCCCCCTACTGTTGAGAGAAGCTTTCTTT. It specifies CASSPLLLREAFF. The full variable domain, with the rest looked up from reference TRBV3-1 and TRBJ1-1, is DTAVSQTPKYLVTQMGNDKSIKCEQNLGHDTMYWYKQDSKKFLKIMFSYNNKELIINETVPNRFSPKSPDKAHLNLHINSLELGDSAVYFCASSPLLLREAFFGQGTRLTVV.

This clonotype was recorded only once. The chain has TRBV4-2 and TRBJ2-5; TRBD1 agrees at 12 bases. The J segment lost 4 bases and the V segment lost 1 base, leaving 7 bases of the junction unmatched. Looked up from germline, CDR1 is LGHNA and CDR2 is YNFKEQ. This CDR3 has 17 amino acids. This CDR3 reads CASSQGTGTGGRETQYF. The CDR3 DNA follows: TGTGCCAGCAGCCAAGGTACAGGGACAGGGGGCCGAGAGACCCAGTACTTC.

V usage is TRBV20-1 and J usage is TRBJ2-1, with TRBD1 as a possible D gene (5 bases). The germline gives CDR1 DFQATT, CDR2 SNEGSKA (reference sequence). V lost 0 bases and J 2 bases, leaving 14 bases between the germline ends. The CDR3 sequence is 16 residues long. CDR3 DNA sequence: TGCAGTGCTAGAGATCGGTCAGGGCCCACCTACAATGAGCAGTTCTTC. Amino acid sequence: CSARDRSGPTYNEQFF.